Listed below are T cell receptor beta chains from one sample, sequenced in a study of vaccination and CD4 T cells after COVID-19. Each CDR3 protein gets one entry after TCRdb re-called the PCR reads with MiXCR. The sample carries roughly 20,000 distinct CDR3 sequences, just over 60% recorded once. Antigen specificity for these receptors is unknown. The sequencing input was CD4+ T cells from blood, cultured in vitro. The source is a human donor who had recovered from COVID-19. CDR3s include the opening cysteine and the closing phenylalanine or tryptophan. A D gene is named only where the DNA matches it firmly. The size field is filled for only some rows; it gives once, few, many or a size class.

d_call j_call cdr3_length clone_size v_call cdr3_aa cdr3_nt
. TRBJ1-1 12 . TRBV19 CASTGQYTEAFF TGTGCCAGTACCGGGCAGTACACTGAAGCTTTCTTT
. TRBJ1-1 14 . TRBV19 CASTAVPTRTEAFF TGTGCCAGTACCGCTGTGCCGACGAGGACTGAAGCTTTCTTT
. TRBJ1-1 14 few TRBV20-1 CSALRGGRNTEAFF TGCAGTGCCCTAAGGGGGGGTCGTAACACTGAAGCTTTCTTT
. TRBJ2-3 14 once TRBV19 CASSIEQVTDTQYF TGTGCCAGTAGTATAGAGCAGGTCACAGATACGCAGTATTTT
. TRBJ2-5 13 few TRBV27 CASSGYEQETQYF TGTGCCAGCAGTGGGTACGAGCAAGAGACCCAGTACTTC
. TRBJ1-5 12 once TRBV19 CASSKRDQPQHF TGTGCCAGTAGTAAACGGGATCAGCCCCAGCATTTT
TRBD2 TRBJ2-7 12 . TRBV20-1 CSGTGGPHEQYF TGCAGTGGGACGGGAGGGCCCCACGAGCAGTACTTC
TRBD1 TRBJ1-1 12 few TRBV30 CAQDRRNTEAFF TGTGCCCAGGACAGGAGGAACACTGAAGCTTTCTTT
. TRBJ1-5 17 . TRBV20-1 CSARGWRDELGNQPQHF TGCAGTGCTAGAGGATGGAGGGACGAGCTAGGCAATCAGCCCCAGCATTTT
. TRBJ1-2 13 few TRBV10-1 CASSAGPSYGYTF TGCGCCAGCAGTGCGGGACCATCCTATGGCTACACCTTC
TRBD1 TRBJ1-5 17 . TRBV30 CAWSPALQDRVNQPQHF TGTGCCTGGAGCCCCGCCCTCCAAGACAGGGTTAACCAGCCCCAGCATTTT
. TRBJ2-5 12 few TRBV2 CASSGESETQYF TGTGCCAGCAGTGGCGAGAGTGAGACCCAGTACTTC
. TRBJ2-7 14 few TRBV6-2/TRBV6-3 CASHEGAFLREQYF TGTGCCAGTCATGAAGGGGCCTTCCTGCGCGAGCAGTACTTC
. TRBJ2-7 13 . TRBV10-3 CAISESAEYEQYF TGTGCCATCAGTGAGTCGGCAGAGTACGAGCAGTACTTC
. TRBJ1-1 12 . TRBV20-1 CSARVGDTEAFF TGCAGTGCTAGAGTCGGGGACACTGAAGCTTTCTTT
. TRBJ1-1 15 . TRBV7-2 CASSFRASTNTEAFF TGTGCCAGCAGCTTTCGGGCCAGTACTAACACTGAAGCTTTCTTT
. TRBJ2-1 16 . TRBV20-1 CSARPLRGPSYNEQFF TGCAGTGCTAGGCCCCTCAGAGGACCTTCCTACAATGAGCAGTTCTTC
. TRBJ1-2 12 . TRBV7-2 CASSRPGNGYTF TGTGCCAGCAGCCGTCCAGGGAATGGCTACACCTTC
. TRBJ2-5 12 . TRBV6-2/TRBV6-3 CASRGGRRTQYF TGTGCCAGCCGTGGGGGTAGAAGGACCCAGTACTTC
TRBD1 TRBJ2-5 12 . TRBV29-1 CSVSAGGETQYF TGCAGCGTTTCGGCAGGGGGAGAGACCCAGTACTTC